This is a list of T cell receptor beta chains from one sample in a study of blood T cells in healthy people across ages. Via MiXCR, TCRdb re-called the 5' RACE reads, giving one row per CDR3 protein. Among around 1,500,000 distinct CDR3 sequences, roughly 27% were seen once, and the ten largest hold 7.7%. Sequencing was carried out using blood. These receptors were collected from a woman aged 30 to 39 in good health. The CDR3 runs from the conserved cysteine through the conserved F or W. The D gene is left open where the match is weak. Clone size is given for some rows only: seen once, a few or many times, or a class if the clone is expanded.

J gene | clone size | D gene | V gene | CDR3 DNA | CDR3 protein
TRBJ2-4 | many | - | TRBV20-1 | TGCAGTGCTAGGTTCTGGGGCAAAAACATTCAGTACTTC | CSARFWGKNIQYF
TRBJ1-4 | - | - | TRBV29-1 | TGCAGCGCCGACGGGGACGGGAGTGAAAAACTGTTTTTT | CSADGDGSEKLFF
TRBJ2-2 | - | - | TRBV12-3/TRBV12-4 | TGTGCCAGCAGCCCGACCGAGAGTCCGCACGGGGAGCTGTTTTTT | CASSPTESPHGELFF
TRBJ2-6 | - | TRBD1 | TRBV29-1 | TGCAGCGTTGACGGGTCAAGGGACAGCGGTTCTGGGGCCAACGTCCTGACTTTC | CSVDGSRDSGSGANVLTF
TRBJ2-5 | many | - | TRBV7-2 | TGTGCCAGCAGCTTTTCCGGCACTCAAGAGACCCAGTACTTC | CASSFSGTQETQYF
TRBJ2-3 | few | - | TRBV20-1 | TGCAGTGCTAGTGTGGCGGGACGGACCTTCACAGATACGCAGTATTTT | CSASVAGRTFTDTQYF
TRBJ1-5 | few | - | TRBV28 | TGTGCCCACGTTGGGACCGCAGGGCCCCAGCATTTT | CAHVGTAGPQHF
TRBJ1-5 | - | - | TRBV29-1 | TGCAGCGTTCGGGAGCCGCCCGATCAGCCCCAGCATTTT | CSVREPPDQPQHF
TRBJ1-2 | - | TRBD1 | TRBV7-9 | TGTGCCAGCAGCCCCAGGGGGGGTCCCTATTTGTATGGCTACACCTTC | CASSPRGGPYLYGYTF
TRBJ2-3 | - | TRBD2 | TRBV12-3/TRBV12-4 | TGTGCCAGCAGTACCCGGACTAGCGGGTCTAGCACAGATACGCAGTATTTT | CASSTRTSGSSTDTQYF
TRBJ2-1 | many | TRBD2 | TRBV10-3 | TGTGCCATCAGGCCGCCGAGCGGGGATGAGCAGTTCTTC | CAIRPPSGDEQFF
TRBJ1-6 | many | TRBD1 | TRBV20-1 | TGCAGTGCTGGATCCGGGACAGGAAATTCACCCCTCCACTTT | CSAGSGTGNSPLHF
TRBJ2-1 | many | TRBD2 | TRBV5-1 | TGCGCCAGCGGCGAACTAGCGGGGGGCCGTCACCCGAAGAATGAGCAGTTCTTC | CASGELAGGRHPKNEQFF
TRBJ2-5 | - | - | TRBV6-1 | TGTGCCAGCAGTGAACTGGCTACACAAGAGACCCAGTACTTC | CASSELATQETQYF
TRBJ1-1 | few | - | TRBV5-1 | TGCGCCAGCTCCTTCGAGGGAGGACGGGCCACTGAAGCTTTCTTT | CASSFEGGRATEAFF
TRBJ2-3 | - | - | TRBV7-9 | TGTGCCAGCATTCTTTCAGGGTACACAGATACGCAGTATTTT | CASILSGYTDTQYF
TRBJ1-5 | - | TRBD1 | TRBV5-5 | TGTGCCAGCAACTCAAGACAGGGGGTCAATCAGCCCCAGCATTTT | CASNSRQGVNQPQHF
TRBJ1-2 | - | - | TRBV20-1 | TGCAGTGCTGTCCGGGAGGGCTATGGCTACACCTTC | CSAVREGYGYTF
TRBJ1-1 | - | - | TRBV7-2 | TGTGCCAGCAGCTTAGTAGGGGTGGCTTTCTTT | CASSLVGVAFF
TRBJ2-5 | many | - | TRBV7-2 | TGTGCCAGCAGCTTAGCTGCAGGGTGGGAGACCCAGTACTTC | CASSLAAGWETQYF
TRBJ2-7 | many | TRBD1 | TRBV5-1 | TGCGCCAGCAGCAAACAACCCGGGACAGGGTCGCGCGAGCAGTACTTC | CASSKQPGTGSREQYF
TRBJ2-3 | - | - | TRBV7-2 | TGTGCCAGCAATCCGCCCCCCGTTCCAGATACGCAGTATTTT | CASNPPPVPDTQYF
TRBJ2-5 | few | - | TRBV11-2 | TGTGCCAGCAGCTTAGTGGCGCCAGGGGGGCAAGAGACCCAGTACTTC | CASSLVAPGGQETQYF
TRBJ2-1 | - | TRBD2 | TRBV5-5 | TGTGCCAGCAGCTTGGGGGCTAGCGGGGGGGCATATGAGCAGTTCTTC | CASSLGASGGAYEQFF
TRBJ2-5 | few | TRBD1 | TRBV11-2 | TGTGCCAGCAGCCCCCAGACAGGGTTTGAGACCCAGTACTTC | CASSPQTGFETQYF
TRBJ1-1 | - | - | TRBV7-2 | TGTGCCAGCAGCCGCAGGGGAGGATACACTGAAGCTTTCTTT | CASSRRGGYTEAFF
TRBJ1-4 | - | - | TRBV10-2 | TGCGCCAGCAGTGGGGGGTCAACTAATGAAAAACTGTTTTTT | CASSGGSTNEKLFF
TRBJ1-2 | - | - | TRBV5-1 | TGCGCCAGCACACCGGGGGGCGAGGGCTACACCTTC | CASTPGGEGYTF
TRBJ2-7 | few | TRBD1 | TRBV9 | TGTGCCAGCAGCGTAGATATGGGGGGCCCGGGACAGGGTTCTTACGAGCAGTACTTC | CASSVDMGGPGQGSYEQYF
TRBJ2-2 | - | - | TRBV20-1 | TGCAGTGCTCTACTACCGGCGGCGAACACCGGGGAGCTGTTTTTT | CSALLPAANTGELFF
TRBJ2-6 | - | - | TRBV5-4 | TGTGCCAGCAGCCGGGACGGCTCTGGGGCCAACGTCCGGACTTTC | CASSRDGSGANVRTF
TRBJ2-7 | many | - | TRBV29-1 | TGCAGCGCCACCCCCAACCCAAGATCCGAGCAGTACTTC | CSATPNPRSEQYF
TRBJ2-1 | few | TRBD2 | TRBV30 | TGTGCCTGGGTTGACACTAGCGGGAGGGGCAATGAGCAGTTCTTC | CAWVDTSGRGNEQFF
TRBJ2-3 | - | - | TRBV10-3 | TGTGCCATTCAGGGAACAGATACGCAGTATTTT | CAIQGTDTQYF
TRBJ2-1 | - | - | TRBV12-5 | TGTGCTAGTGGGGCCTGGACTCTGGATGAGCAGTTCTTC | CASGAWTLDEQFF
TRBJ2-7 | - | - | TRBV12-3/TRBV12-4 | TGTGTCAGCAGTGGAGTAAGGGTCTGGGGCTACGGATCCTACGAGCAGTACTTC | CVSSGVRVWGYGSYEQYF
TRBJ2-3 | - | TRBD2 | TRBV6-6 | TGTGCCAGCAGTTTAGCTAGCGGGGGGGCGTCAGATACGCAGTATTTT | CASSLASGGASDTQYF
TRBJ2-3 | - | TRBD2 | TRBV5-1 | TGCGCCAGCAGCTCCGGGGGGGTGTACACAGATACGCAGTATTTT | CASSSGGVYTDTQYF
TRBJ2-1 | - | TRBD1 | TRBV7-9 | TGTGCCAGCAGGTCCCGGACAGGGCTCAATGAGCAGTTCTTC | CASRSRTGLNEQFF
TRBJ2-5 | many | TRBD1 | TRBV29-1 | TGCAGCGTTGAAGATCGGTCAGGGGGAGAGACCCAGTACTTC | CSVEDRSGGETQYF
TRBJ1-1 | - | - | TRBV29-1 | TGCAGCGTTGTTCCGGTGTTGAACACTGAAGCTTTCTTT | CSVVPVLNTEAFF
TRBJ1-4 | few | - | TRBV11-3 | TGTGCCAGCAGCTTATATTCGGGACAACTGTTTTTT | CASSLYSGQLFF
TRBJ1-2 | - | TRBD1 | TRBV5-1 | TGCGCCGGCAGCTTACAGGGGGACATAGCCCTCTATGGCTACACCTTC | CAGSLQGDIALYGYTF
TRBJ2-1 | many | TRBD1 | TRBV11-1 | TGTGCCAGCAGCTACGGGACAGGGGTTGAGCAGTTCTTC | CASSYGTGVEQFF
TRBJ2-1 | - | - | TRBV4-1 | TGCGCCAGCAGCCAACTCGGTCGGAAGTTCTTC | CASSQLGRKFF
TRBJ2-3 | - | - | TRBV6-5 | TGTGCCAGCAGCAATTTGGGGGGCACAGATACGCAGTATTTT | CASSNLGGTDTQYF
TRBJ2-5 | few | TRBD2 | TRBV6-1 | TGTGCCAGCACTGAAATAGCTAGCGGGGGGGCCGGAGAGACCCAGTACTTC | CASTEIASGGAGETQYF
TRBJ2-7 | - | TRBD2 | TRBV7-2 | TGTGCCAGCAGCTTAGGCCCTGGACTAGCGGGAGGGCCTAAGGAGCAGTACTTC | CASSLGPGLAGGPKEQYF
TRBJ2-1 | - | TRBD1 | TRBV12-3/TRBV12-4 | TGTGCCAGCAGCCGGTCCGACAGGGGGCTTACGAATGAGCAGTTCTTC | CASSRSDRGLTNEQFF
TRBJ2-7 | few | - | TRBV5-1 | TGCGCCAGCAGCTTGGGAGCTCGAGACGGAGCCTACGAGCAGTACTTC | CASSLGARDGAYEQYF
TRBJ2-1 | few | TRBD2 | TRBV4-3 | TGCGCCAGCAGCCCATCGGGACTAGCGGGAGTCGATAATGAGCAGTTCTTC | CASSPSGLAGVDNEQFF
TRBJ2-7 | - | TRBD1 | TRBV11-1 | TGTGCCAGCAGCCTTCTCCGGGGACAGGGGAAATCTCGGGAGCAGTACTTC | CASSLLRGQGKSREQYF
TRBJ1-2 | - | - | TRBV29-1 | TGCAGCGCTGGGGGACCTTTGGCATCTGGCTACACCTTC | CSAGGPLASGYTF
TRBJ2-2 | - | - | TRBV4-1 | TGCGCCAGCAGCCAGCTACTCCGGGGGCCCGGGGAGCTGTTTTTT | CASSQLLRGPGELFF
TRBJ1-2 | few | - | TRBV4-1 | TGCGCCAGCAGCCCTGGCCCCCATGGCTACACCTTC | CASSPGPHGYTF